These 24 T cell receptor beta chains share one sample of origin, sequenced in a study of blood T cell repertoires in COVID-19. TCRdb keeps only in-frame clones here, not all; method: immunoSEQ multiplex PCR. The sample contains some 170,000 clones, 70% to 80% of which appear only once. Sequenced: peripheral blood. These receptors were collected from a woman aged 45 to 65 with active or convalescent COVID-19.

Turning to this clone: The identical CDR3 is also encoded by other nucleotide sequences in the sample. The rearrangement links TRBV7-9 to TRBJ1-1; 7 bases map to TRBD1. CDR3 length: 13 residues. J gave up 4 bases and V 5 bases, and 4 bases lay outside the gene matches. Germline V gene data show CDR1 as SEHNR and CDR2 as FQNEAQ (reference sequence). The CDR3 DNA reads as TGTGCCAGCAGCCCCCGACAGGGCACTGAAGCTTTCTTT. This codes for CASSPRQGTEAFF.

This chain uses TRBV7-8 with TRBJ1-2; D is perhaps TRBD1 (6 bases). The germline CDR1 and CDR2 sequences are SGHVS and FQNEAQ. V was pared by 5 bases and J by 7 bases, with 11 bases between. The CDR3 is 12 residues long. Here the CDR3 DNA reads TGTGCCAGCAGCCCGGACAGAATTGGCTACACCTTC. Residues: CASSPDRIGYTF. The variable domain in full, with the rest retrieved from reference TRBV7-8 and TRBJ1-2, is GAGVSQSPRYKVAKRGQDVALRCDPISGHVSLFWYQQALGQGPEFLTYFQNEAQLDKSGLPSDRFFAERPEGSVSTLKIQRTQQEDSAVYLCASSPDRIGYTFGSGTRLTVV.

The chain uses TRBV20-1 and TRBJ1-2; D is unresolved. CDR3 length: 13 amino acids. Germline V lookup: CDR1 DFQATT, CDR2 SNEGSKA (reference sequence). V was pared by 3 bases and J by 5 bases, with 13 bases between. The CDR3 nucleotides read TGCAGTGCTAGTTCGGGGTTTGATTATGGCTACACCTTC. Its protein product is CSASSGFDYGYTF.

The V gene is TRBV27, the J gene TRBJ2-1; the match to TRBD2 covers 10 bases. The CDR3 has 17 amino acids. Germline trimming cut 4 bases from V and 2 bases from J; bases unmatched to any gene: 8. Germline V gene sequence: CDR1 MNHEY, CDR2 SMNVEV (reference sequence). The CDR3: CASSSLISGRAYNEQFF. CDR3 nucleotides: TGTGCCAGCAGTTCCTTGATAAGCGGGAGGGCCTACAATGAGCAGTTCTTC.

The V and J genes are TRBV4-1 and TRBJ1-1, with D possibly being TRBD1 (5 bases). The CDR3 is made up of 15 amino acids. Germline assignment: CDR1 MGHRA and CDR2 YSYEKL. The V end lost 1 base, the J end lost 5 bases, and 14 bases lay between the germline ends. The CDR3 sequence: CASSQGAQGGTEAFF. DNA for the CDR3: TGCGCCAGCAGCCAAGGTGCGCAGGGAGGGACTGAAGCTTTCTTT.

This sequence joins TRBV11-2 and TRBJ2-2; possibly TRBD1 for D (5 bases). The CDR3 extends over 19 amino acids. Trimming stripped 0 bases from V and 2 bases from J, with 19 bases between. Germline lookup yields CDR1 SGHAT and CDR2 FQNNGV. CDR3 loop: CASSLDPARARRNTGELFF. The CDR3 DNA sequence: TGTGCCAGCAGCTTAGATCCTGCCAGGGCAAGGAGAAACACCGGGGAGCTGTTTTTT.

This chain connects TRBV20-1 to TRBJ2-5, with D unclear. The CDR3 is 11 residues long. V was shortened by 4 bases and J by 2 bases, with 5 bases between the two germline ends. Germline CDR1 and CDR2: DFQATT and SNEGSKA (reference sequence). CDR3 coding DNA: TGCAGTGCTATCCATCAAGAGACCCAGTACTTC. This sequence encodes CSAIHQETQYF.

The gene calls are TRBV18 and TRBJ2-7, with D hard to call. V dropped 3 bases and J dropped 6 bases, with 9 bases sitting between them. Germline CDR1 and CDR2: KGHSH and LQKENI. The CDR3 sequence is 12 residues long. The CDR3 protein is CASSPTASEQYF. The DNA of the CDR3 is TGTGCCAGCTCACCTACAGCCTCCGAGCAGTACTTC.

There are many counts of this clone. CDR3 nucleotides: TGTGCCAGCCGGGGGGGAGCCAAAAACATTCAGTACTTC. Its protein is CASRGGAKNIQYF. V gene TRBV15 combines with J gene TRBJ2-4; 8 bases align to TRBD2. CDR1 and CDR2 (germline): LNHNV, YYDKDF (reference sequence). The CDR3 spans 13 residues. V was clipped by 10 bases and J by 0 bases; unmatched bases: 2. The whole variable domain, remainder taken from reference TRBV15 and TRBJ2-4, is DAMVIQNPRYQVTQFGKPVTLSCSQTLNHNVMYWYQQKSSQAPKLLFHYYDKDFNNEADTPDNFQSRRPNTSFCFLDIRSPGLGDTAMYLCASRGGAKNIQYFGAGTRLSVL.

The chain is built from TRBV3-1 (or the pseudogene TRBV3-2) and TRBJ1-6; D remains unclear. Germline V gene lookup returns CDR1 LGHDT and CDR2 YNNKEL (reference sequence). The germline V and J ends were trimmed by 1 base and 12 bases, with 10 bases remaining between them. The CDR3 is 13 amino acids. CDR3 sequence (DNA): TGTGCCAGCAGCCAAGGTGAGAATGTACCCCTCCACTTT. It specifies CASSQGENVPLHF.

The V and J genes are TRBV7-8 and TRBJ1-1; tentatively, D is TRBD1 (5 bases). This CDR3 has 13 amino acids. Germline V gene sequence: CDR1 SGHVS, CDR2 FQNEAQ. Trimming pared 3 bases from V and 2 bases from J, leaving 7 bases between. CDR3 sequence (DNA): TGTGCCAGCAGCTTCAGGGATAACACTGAAGCTTTCTTT. It encodes CASSFRDNTEAFF.

The genes are TRBV6-2 or TRBV6-3 and TRBJ2-1; 9 bases match TRBD2. The trim removed 0 bases at V and 12 bases at J, leaving 9 bases unmatched. The germline V gene encodes CDR1 MNHEY and CDR2 SVGEGT. This CDR3 comprises 15 residues. The CDR3 sequence is CASSYSELAGDPQFF. In nucleotides, the CDR3 is TGTGCCAGCAGTTACTCGGAATTAGCGGGAGATCCGCAGTTCTTC.

The rearrangement links TRBV30 to TRBJ2-5, with 15 positions matching TRBD2. The CDR3 has 16 amino acids. Germline-derived CDR1 and CDR2 are GTSNPN and SVGIG (reference sequence). After removal of 1 base from V and 5 bases from J, the junction contained 5 bases not matched to a gene. The CDR3 loop reads CAWSGGLAGGTETQYF. CDR3 bases: TGTGCCTGGAGTGGGGGACTAGCGGGGGGAACGGAGACCCAGTACTTC.

This rearrangement joins TRBV15 to TRBJ2-7; possibly TRBD2 for D (5 bases). Trimming removed 1 base at V and 2 bases at J, with 15 bases between. Germline CDR1 LNHNV, CDR2 YYDKDF (reference sequence). The CDR3 runs 16 residues. The CDR3 DNA follows: TGTGCCACCAGCAGAGCCTCCGGAGGTGGGCCCTACGAGCAGTACTTC. It yields the protein CATSRASGGGPYEQYF.

The chain carries TRBV25-1 and TRBJ2-3, with 8 bases that match TRBD1. This CDR3 has 14 residues. CDR1 is MGHDK and CDR2 is SYGVNS in the germline V gene. J was trimmed by 1 base and V by 5 bases; bases with no gene match: 2. The CDR3 bases are TGTGCCAGCAGTAAACAGGGGGGCACAGATACGCAGTATTTT. Protein: CASSKQGGTDTQYF.

This clone came up once. The chain employs TRBV4-3 and TRBJ1-3; tentative D call: TRBD1 (6 bases). This CDR3 comprises 19 residues. Germline CDR1 reads LGHNA; CDR2 reads YSLEER. V dropped 0 bases and J dropped 0 bases, with 18 bases sitting between them. DNA of the CDR3: TGCGCCAGCAGCCAAGATTCCGCGTTCGGGGGGCCCTCTGGAAACACCATATATTTT. Its translation: CASSQDSAFGGPSGNTIYF.

The V gene is TRBV5-8, the J gene TRBJ1-5; D gene ambiguous. Trimming removed 3 bases at V and 3 bases at J, with 4 bases between. This CDR3 is built from 12 residues. The germline CDR1 and CDR2 sequences are SGHTS and YDEGEE. In DNA form, the CDR3 reads TGTGCCAGCAGCTACAACAATCAGCCCCAGCATTTT. Translated, it gives CASSYNNQPQHF.

This sequence joins TRBV5-1 and TRBJ2-7; D possibly corresponds to TRBD2 (6 bases). CDR1 is SGHRS, CDR2 YFSETQ, per germline. Between the trimmed V and J ends, which lost 1 base and 3 bases, there was a span of 8 bases. There are 13 residues in the CDR3. In DNA form, the CDR3 reads TGCGCCAGCAGCTTGACGGGGGTCTACGAGCAGTACTTC. As protein: CASSLTGVYEQYF.

The CDR3 spells CASSDLDRETQYF. In DNA, the CDR3 is TGTGCCAGCAGTGACTTAGACAGAGAGACCCAGTACTTC. The gene calls are TRBV25-1 and TRBJ2-5; the D gene is possibly TRBD1 (5 bases). CDR3 size: 13 residues. V dropped 3 bases and J dropped 4 bases, with 9 bases sitting between them. The germline CDR1 and CDR2 sequences are MGHDK and SYGVNS.

V is TRBV7-9 and J is TRBJ1-6; no firm D call. Germline assignment: CDR1 SEHNR and CDR2 FQNEAQ (reference sequence). V lost 5 bases, J lost 12 bases, and 11 bases lay in between. The CDR3 has 12 residues. CDR3 loop: CASSLPKLPLHF. The DNA for the CDR3 is TGTGCCAGCAGCCTACCTAAATTACCCCTCCACTTT.

The chain couples TRBV6-6 to TRBJ1-5, with 9 bases that match TRBD1. Trimming removed 2 bases from V and 7 bases from J; junction bases left unmatched: 9. The CDR3 runs to 16 residues. Germline-derived CDR1 and CDR2 are MNHNY and SVGAGI (reference sequence). The CDR3 sequence is CASSYDTGGARQPQHF. As DNA, the CDR3 is TGTGCCAGCAGTTACGACACAGGGGGCGCGCGACAGCCCCAGCATTTT.

V is TRBV2 and J is TRBJ1-2, with 10 bases that match TRBD1. CDR1 is SNHLY, CDR2 FYNNEI, per germline. The trim removed 6 bases at V and 0 bases at J, leaving 7 bases unmatched. The CDR3 has 16 residues. In DNA form, the CDR3 reads TGTGCCAGCAGCCCGGACAGGGGGAGAACTAACTATGGCTACACCTTC. Encoded protein: CASSPDRGRTNYGYTF.

J is TRBJ2-3 and V is TRBV11-2; D might be TRBD2 (5 bases). Germline CDR1 reads SGHAT; CDR2 reads FQNNGV. Trimming pared 1 base from V and 1 base from J, leaving 6 bases between. This CDR3 is 14 amino acids long. The CDR3 nucleotides are TGTGCCAGCAGCTTAGGTAGCGGCACAGATACGCAGTATTTT. This codes for CASSLGSGTDTQYF.

V usage is TRBV4-2 and J usage is TRBJ1-2; the D is unclear. The CDR3 is 14 amino acids. The V gene lost 3 bases and the J gene lost 6 bases, with 14 bases spanning the gap. Per the germline V gene, CDR1 is LGHNA and CDR2 is YNFKEQ. CDR3 loop: CASSQGRGDDGYTF. CDR3 nucleotides: TGTGCCAGCAGCCAGGGCCGGGGAGATGATGGCTACACCTTC.